Each of the 6 T cell receptor beta chains below was sequenced from the same sample in a study of blood T cell repertoires in COVID-19 (dated by TCRdb to 2020 to 2021). The method was the immunoSEQ multiplex PCR assay. In TCRdb, the immuneACCESS table is reduced to in-frame sequences with V and J assigned. These tables do not hold every clone; where another copy was compared, an unresolved V gene accounts for under half, and the others remain unexplained. For this sample there are 450,000 or so clones; 80% to 90% appear just once. The ten largest clones add up to more than 0.7% of the sample. The sequenced material came from peripheral blood. These receptors were collected from a man younger than 30 with COVID-19, enrolled during active disease.

The chain has TRBV5-1 and TRBJ2-1; weak D call: TRBD1 (5 bases). Germline lookup yields CDR1 SGHRS and CDR2 YFSETQ. The CDR3 spans 15 residues. V lost 5 bases to trimming and J lost 9 bases, with 21 bases between them. CDR3 amino acids: CASSQGARPRFEQFF. The CDR3 bases are TGCGCCAGCAGTCAAGGGGCCCGACCTAGGTTTGAGCAGTTCTTC.

This clone was recorded only once. The CDR3 region is CASSQDSSRGTVTYEQYF. The DNA for the CDR3 is TGTGCCAGCAGCCAAGATAGCTCTCGGGGGACAGTAACGTACGAGCAGTACTTC. This rearrangement joins TRBV4-2 to TRBJ2-7, with D perhaps matching TRBD1 (7 bases). Trimming took off 0 bases at V and 4 bases at J, with 22 bases between the two ends. The CDR3 is 18 amino acids. Germline CDR1 is LGHNA and CDR2 is YNFKEQ.

This chain links TRBV3-1 (or the pseudogene TRBV3-2) with TRBJ2-1; perhaps TRBD2 as D (5 bases). In germline, CDR1 is LGHDT, CDR2 YNNKEL (reference sequence). The CDR3 has 15 residues. Trimming pared 1 base from V and 8 bases from J, leaving 15 bases between. The CDR3 region has the DNA TGTGCCAGCAGCCAAGGAATCCGGGAATCCGATGAGCAGTTCTTC. Protein product: CASSQGIRESDEQFF.

This clone came up many times. V gene TRBV2 combines with J gene TRBJ2-1; D gene unclear. The CDR3 consists of 13 residues. V was cut by 3 bases and J by 9 bases, with 12 bases left in between. CDR1 is SNHLY, CDR2 FYNNEI, per germline. CDR3 nucleotides: TGTGCCAGCAGTGAGATGCGGCATACTGAGCAGTTCTTC. The encoded protein is CASSEMRHTEQFF.

The chain couples TRBV7-9 to TRBJ2-2; 11 bases match TRBD1. The CDR3 consists of 13 residues. In germline, CDR1 is SEHNR, CDR2 FQNEAQ (reference sequence). J was trimmed by 8 bases and V by 10 bases; bases with no gene match: 6. The CDR3: CATGQGAPGELFF. CDR3 nucleotides: TGTGCCACAGGACAGGGGGCCCCGGGGGAGCTGTTTTTT.

This chain connects TRBV24-1 to TRBJ2-3; D remains ambiguous. V was clipped by 2 bases and J by 1 base, with 6 bases between them. CDR3 size: 14 residues. Germline lookup yields CDR1 KGHDR and CDR2 SFDVKD. The CDR3 DNA reads TGTGCCACCAGTGATTCGGTCGGCACAGATACGCAGTATTTT. It codes for CATSDSVGTDTQYF.